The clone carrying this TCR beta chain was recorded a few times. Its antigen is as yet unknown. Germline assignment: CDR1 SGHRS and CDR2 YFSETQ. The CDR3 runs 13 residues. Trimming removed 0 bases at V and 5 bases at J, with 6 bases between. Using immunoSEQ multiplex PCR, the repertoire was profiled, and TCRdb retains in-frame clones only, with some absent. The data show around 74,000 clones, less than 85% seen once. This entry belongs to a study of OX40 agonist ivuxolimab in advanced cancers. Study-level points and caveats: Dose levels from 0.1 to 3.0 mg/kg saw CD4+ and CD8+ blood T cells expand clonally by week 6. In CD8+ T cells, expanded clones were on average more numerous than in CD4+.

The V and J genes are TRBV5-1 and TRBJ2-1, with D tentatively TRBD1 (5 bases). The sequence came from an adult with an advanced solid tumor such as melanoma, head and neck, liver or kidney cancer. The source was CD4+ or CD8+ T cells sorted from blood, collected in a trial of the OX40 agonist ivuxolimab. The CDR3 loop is CASSLVQDNEQFF. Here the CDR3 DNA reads TGCGCCAGCAGCTTGGTACAGGACAATGAGCAGTTCTTC.